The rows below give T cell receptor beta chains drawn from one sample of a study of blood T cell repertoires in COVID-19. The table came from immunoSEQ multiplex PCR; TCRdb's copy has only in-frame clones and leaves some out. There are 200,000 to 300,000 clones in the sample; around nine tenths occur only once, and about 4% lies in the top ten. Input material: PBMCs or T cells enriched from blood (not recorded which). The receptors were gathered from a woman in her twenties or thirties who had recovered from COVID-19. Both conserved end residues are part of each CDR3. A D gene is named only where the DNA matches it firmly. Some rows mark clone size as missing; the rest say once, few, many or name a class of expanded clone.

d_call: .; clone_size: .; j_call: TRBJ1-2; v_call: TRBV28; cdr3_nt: TGTGCCAGCAGTTTTCTTAGTAACTATGGCTACACCTTC; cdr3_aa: CASSFLSNYGYTF
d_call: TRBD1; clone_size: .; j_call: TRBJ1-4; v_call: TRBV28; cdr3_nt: TGTGCCATCCCGTCGGGACAGGGTAACGAAAAACTGTTTTTT; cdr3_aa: CAIPSGQGNEKLFF
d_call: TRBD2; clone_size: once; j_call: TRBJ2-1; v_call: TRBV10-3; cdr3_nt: TGTGCCATCAGTGAATGGACTAGCGGGAGGGCCCGTGAGCAGTTCTTC; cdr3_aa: CAISEWTSGRAREQFF
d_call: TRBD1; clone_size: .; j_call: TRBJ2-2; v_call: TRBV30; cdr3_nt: TGTGCCTGGACGGGACAGGGCTTCTTCACCGGGGAGCTGTTTTTT; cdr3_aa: CAWTGQGFFTGELFF
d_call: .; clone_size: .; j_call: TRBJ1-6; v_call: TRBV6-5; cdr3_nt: TGTGCCAGCAGTTTCCGGGACAACGAGGGTTCACCCCTCCACTTT; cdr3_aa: CASSFRDNEGSPLHF
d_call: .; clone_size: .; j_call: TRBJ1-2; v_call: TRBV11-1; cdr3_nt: TGTGCCAGCAGCCCATCAATCGTGGACAGAGCCAGCTACACCTTC; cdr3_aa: CASSPSIVDRASYTF
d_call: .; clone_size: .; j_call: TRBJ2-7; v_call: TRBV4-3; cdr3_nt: TGCGCCAGCAGCAAGCACCGCGGGACGGCATCCTACGAGCAGTACTTC; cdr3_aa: CASSKHRGTASYEQYF
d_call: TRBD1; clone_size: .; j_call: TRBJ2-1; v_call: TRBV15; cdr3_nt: TGTGCCACCAGCAGAGGGCTCGGACAGGGATTCTACAATGAGCAGTTCTTC; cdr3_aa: CATSRGLGQGFYNEQFF
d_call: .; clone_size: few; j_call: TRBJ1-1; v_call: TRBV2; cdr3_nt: TGTGCCAGCAGTGGACTGATGAACACTGAAGCTTTCTTT; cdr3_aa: CASSGLMNTEAFF
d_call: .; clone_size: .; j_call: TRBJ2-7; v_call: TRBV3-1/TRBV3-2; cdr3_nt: TGTGCCAGCAGCCAAGGCAGCTCCTACGAGCAGTACTTC; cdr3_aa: CASSQGSSYEQYF
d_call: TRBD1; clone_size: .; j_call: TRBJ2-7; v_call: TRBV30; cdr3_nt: TGTGCCTGGAGTGCCCCCGGGACAGGGGCGTACGAGCAGTACTTC; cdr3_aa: CAWSAPGTGAYEQYF
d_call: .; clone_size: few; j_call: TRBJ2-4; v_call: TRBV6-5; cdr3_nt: TGTGCCAGCAGTTACCACGGGTCTGTTTACTTC; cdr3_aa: CASSYHGSVYF
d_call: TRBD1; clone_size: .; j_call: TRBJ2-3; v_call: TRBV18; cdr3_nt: TGTGCCAGCTCACCGGTGACAGGGGGAACGAATACGCAGTATTTT; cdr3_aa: CASSPVTGGTNTQYF
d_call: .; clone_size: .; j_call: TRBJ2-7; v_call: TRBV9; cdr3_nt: TGTGCCAGCAGCGTAGCCGGGAAGGGCAACGAGCAGTACTTC; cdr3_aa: CASSVAGKGNEQYF
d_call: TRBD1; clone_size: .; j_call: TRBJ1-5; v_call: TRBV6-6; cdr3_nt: TGTGCCAGCAGTTACTCGGGACAGAATAATCAGCCCCAGCATTTT; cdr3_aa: CASSYSGQNNQPQHF